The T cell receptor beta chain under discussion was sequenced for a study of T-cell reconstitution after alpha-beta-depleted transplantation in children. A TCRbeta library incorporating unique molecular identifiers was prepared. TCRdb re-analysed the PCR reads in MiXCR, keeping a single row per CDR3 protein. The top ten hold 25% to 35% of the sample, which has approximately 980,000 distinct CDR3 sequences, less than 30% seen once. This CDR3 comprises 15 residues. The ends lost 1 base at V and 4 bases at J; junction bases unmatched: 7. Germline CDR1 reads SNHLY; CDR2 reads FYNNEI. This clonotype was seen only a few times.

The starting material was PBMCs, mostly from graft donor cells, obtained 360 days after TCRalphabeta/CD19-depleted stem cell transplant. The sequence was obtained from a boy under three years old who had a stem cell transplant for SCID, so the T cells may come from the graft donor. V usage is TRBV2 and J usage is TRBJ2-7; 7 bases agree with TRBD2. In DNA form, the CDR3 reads TGTGCCAGCAGTGAAGGGAGGACTAGAACTTACGAGCAGTACTTC. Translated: CASSEGRTRTYEQYF. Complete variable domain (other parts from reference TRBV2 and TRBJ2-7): EPEVTQTPSHQVTQMGQEVILRCVPISNHLYFYWYRQILGQKVEFLVSFYNNEISEKSEIFDDQFSVERPDGSNFTLKIRSTKLEDSAMYFCASSEGRTRTYEQYFGPGTRLTVT.